This TCR beta chain is from a study of beta chain features in type 1 diabetes (dated by TCRdb to 2017 to 2018). For context, the study as a whole: No differences in mean age, gender distribution, total cell number or subset yield were found between patients and healthy donors. Across all samples, approximately 100 million sorted cells were examined, and cell number per subset correlated strongly with RNA yield. In the study, recently diagnosed type 1 diabetes patients and matched healthy donors were compared on the TCRB repertoires of their sorted circulating CD4+ T cell subsets. Regulatory and stem cell-like memory subsets were isolated from only 8 patients and about eight healthy donors, whereas naive and central memory subsets came from all 28 donors.

V loses 5 bases, J loses 1 base, and the germline ends lie 14 bases apart. The CDR3 holds 15 amino acids from the cysteine to the phenylalanine. CDR3 DNA is the only sequence kept; it has 45 bases, read in frame from the first base. In the germline V gene, CDR1 corresponds to MNHEY and CDR2 to SVGAGI. Details on this clone: No antigen is known for it. Within one base of it there is no much larger clone, and no base qualities were kept.

Points the paper makes about the study in general: The naive, central memory and regulatory TCRB repertoires appeared to resemble one another more closely among patients than among healthy donors. Shorter templates might have been favored by PCR, but patient and control samples were amplified and corrected together, so both groups would have been affected equally by any skew. Because cDNA was sequenced instead of genomic DNA, highly expressing activated cells could be over-represented, though the groups showed no difference in activation or CD3 levels. At VDJ recombination sites, type 1 diabetes patients had fewer insertions and more deleted nucleotides, which implies abnormalities in thymic rearrangement. Because the HLA sub-analyses included only small numbers of individuals, any influence of HLA type on TCRB rearrangement was left unresolved. Type 1 diabetes patients showed a moderate but significant shortening of TCRB CDR3 length in all four CD4+ subsets.

All of the isolated RNA was reverse transcribed with the High Capacity cDNA Reverse Transcription Kit, so expressed TCRB transcripts were sequenced. Deep immunoSEQ sequencing was performed on naive, central memory and regulatory T cell samples, with an average of around 3.5 million total reads per sample. After sorted cells were lysed in RLT buffer, RNA was extracted with DNase-treated RNeasy Micro or Mini kits, with the choice depending on cell number. To prevent cross-contamination, each cell subset was processed individually, whereas patient and healthy donor samples were processed jointly. Using the immunoSEQ multiplex PCR, TCRB sequences were amplified from cDNA into 87-bp fragments spanning the CDR3 region. Sequencing of the amplicons was done on the Illumina HiSeq platform. The study's processing was this. Synthetic template baselines were used to correct PCR bias computationally, reads within Hamming distance 2 were collapsed, and singletons that could not be merged were discarded. Reads were aligned against IMGT to assign V, D and J genes, CDR3 length and insertions or deletions at six rearrangement sites. Within each subset, clonotype counts were normalized to the number of sorted cells before true diversity and Gini coefficients were calculated with the tcR R package. The overlap coefficient, calculated on TCRB nucleotide sequences, was used to measure repertoire sharing. Out-of-frame TCRB sequences from naive cells were analyzed as a proxy for the pre-selection repertoire. Sourced from immuneACCESS, this table was stored by TCRdb with only in-frame sequences that have V and J called. A share of the clones is absent; for the studies checked, an unresolved V gene accounts for under half, and the remainder has no known explanation. V and J calls and clone size are given by that table; D and trimming were obtained from the DNA. The sample table lists hundreds of thousands of clones, about 14% of them with a count of one. Clones ranked in the top ten supply more than 0.08% of the sample.

Each donor gave one peripheral blood draw, averaging approximately 0.12 L, which was collected into heparinised tubes. Naive, central memory, regulatory and stem cell-like memory CD4+ T cells were sorted on a BD FACSAria II using a panel including CD45RO, CCR7, CD25, CD127, CD95 and CD27. Every sorted population had a purity above 98%. PBMCs were isolated right away by Lymphoprep density gradient centrifugation and were stained directly, without culture. Samples were stained and sorted in pairs, with one healthy donor and one patient per experiment, so that batch effects were minimized. Recombination joined TRBV6-5 with TRBJ1-1; the D gene identity is not certain. Sequenced material: naive CD4+ T cells from blood. The cell subset or site tag for this specimen amounts to: true naive CD4+ T cells. The sequence was collected from a man between 18 and 35 years old in good health. The sequenced DNA: TGTGCCAGCAGTCCAATCTTCGGAGGGAACACTGAAGCTTTCTTT. This encodes CASSPIFGGNTEAFF.